The rows below give T cell receptor beta chains drawn from one sample of a study of cytomegalovirus exposure and HLA in healthy donors. Assay used: immunoSEQ multiplex PCR; TCRdb lists only in-frame clones, some missing. The listing contains about 200,000 clones. Material for sequencing was PBMCs. These receptors all stem from a boy aged 10-17 years in good health and CMV-seronegative. Both conserved end residues are part of each CDR3.

V: TRBV7-9
CDR3: CASRPRLREVEDTIYF

V: TRBV4-2
CDR3: CASSRGGDNNYGYTF

V: TRBV5-6
CDR3: CASSLKLGTYGYTF

V: TRBV30
CDR3: CAWNRDDGYTF

V: TRBV4-1
CDR3: CASSHNRDRGKIDRTQYF

V: TRBV7-9
CDR3: CASSLDGLAGGGSYNEQFF

V: TRBV18
CDR3: CASSPNRGKNTEAFF

V: TRBV7-9
CDR3: CASSIRDSTDTQYF

V: TRBV10-3
CDR3: CATERGGQGNQPQHF

V: TRBV5-1
CDR3: CASSSDTGTSYEQYF

V: TRBV10-3
CDR3: CAISPGQGAYEQYF

V: TRBV28
CDR3: CASKRGGSNQPQHF

V: TRBV7-8
CDR3: CASSTRTGAYEQYF

V: TRBV19
CDR3: CASSTSGQAWDEQFF

V: TRBV27
CDR3: CASSTAGTTNYEQYF

V: TRBV19
CDR3: CATLDRSSYEQYF

V: TRBV11-2
CDR3: CASSFLSGTYEQYF

V: TRBV4-2
CDR3: CASSQVGVLGQGAYEQYF

V: TRBV9
CDR3: CASSAGTLTSGGYTF

V: TRBV12-2
CDR3: CASRFSRLAGDQETQYF

V: TRBV28
CDR3: CASSLLYRGYEQYF

V: TRBV9
CDR3: CASSVGAGGANVLTF

V: TRBV14
CDR3: CASSQDWAGGEQFF

V: TRBV7-3
CDR3: CASSSTGLSGELFF

V: TRBV10-3
CDR3: CAISDWSGGASDTQYF

V: TRBV19
CDR3: CASSDNPLQGLDGYTF

V: TRBV5-1
CDR3: CASSFTGTMDEQFF

V: TRBV7-2
CDR3: CASSIRFGRDNEQFF

V: TRBV19
CDR3: CASRTGPDFTDTQYF

V: TRBV30
CDR3: CAWMGTGANTEAFF

V: TRBV30
CDR3: CAWSVRVGGVHGYTF

V: TRBV6-1
CDR3: CASSEAAVRQYF

V: TRBV5-1
CDR3: CASSFRTMNTEAFF

V: TRBV2
CDR3: CASSEIGLATEQFF

V: TRBV19
CDR3: CASSMGTPRGEKLFF

V: TRBV10-1
CDR3: CASIKTRGRPYEQYF

V: TRBV4-3
CDR3: CASSQAWVGAGGIMEQFF

V: TRBV7-9
CDR3: CASSFGAEQYF

V: TRBV4-2
CDR3: CASSQDLTSGGLNF

V: TRBV5-1
CDR3: CASSSLRVPQHF

V: TRBV5-1
CDR3: CASSREPGANEKLFF

V: TRBV27
CDR3: CASSGPNTGELFF

V: TRBV30
CDR3: CAWSPRTNTEAFF

V: TRBV11-2
CDR3: CASSLAAGGLKNEQFF

V: TRBV7-9
CDR3: CASSSTGGANQPQHF

V: TRBV30
CDR3: CAWSAGTTTGELFF